The 25 T cell receptor beta chains below were found in one sample sequenced in a study of CD8+ T cells in alopecia areata. The sample's treatment: oral pan-JAK inhibitor, 5-10 mg twice daily. It was cDNA, reverse transcribed from extracted RNA, that served as the sequencing template. Sequencing was performed with immunoSEQ multiplex PCR; in TCRdb, only in-frame clones are kept and a portion is missing. Of nearly 200,000 clones listed, roughly 50% are singletons. The starting material was CD4+ T cells sorted from blood, obtained at week 24, from a patient treated with tofacitinib. The origin of the receptors is a human donor with alopecia areata.

The V call is TRBV29-1, the J call TRBJ1-1; 7 bases line up with TRBD1. V was clipped by 7 bases and J by 1 base; unmatched bases: 3. The CDR3 contains 12 residues. The germline CDR1 and CDR2 sequences are SQVTM and ANQGSEA. In DNA form, the CDR3 reads TGCAGCGGCGGACAGGAGAACACTGAAGCTTTCTTT. Encoded protein: CSGGQENTEAFF.

The V gene is TRBV9, the J gene TRBJ1-6; possibly TRBD1 for D (5 bases). Germline lookup yields CDR1 SGDLS and CDR2 YYNGEE. Trimming removed 2 bases from V and 7 bases from J, with 10 bases in between. The CDR3 length is 14 residues. The CDR3: CASSVTDTNSPLHF. CDR3 DNA: TGTGCCAGCAGCGTGACGGACACAAATTCACCCCTCCACTTT.

V gene TRBV5-4 combines with J gene TRBJ1-2; 8 nucleotides match TRBD1. V lost 2 bases and J lost 8; bases outside the gene matches: 14. Germline V gene data show CDR1 as SGHNT and CDR2 as YYREEE (reference sequence). The CDR3 has 16 amino acids. CDR3: CASSFGVLGQGRGYTF. In DNA form, the CDR3 reads TGTGCCAGCAGCTTTGGGGTACTAGGACAGGGACGGGGCTACACCTTC.

The CDR3 reads CASSEWVAYNEQFF. The CDR3 DNA sequence: TGTGCCAGCAGTGAATGGGTCGCCTACAATGAGCAGTTCTTC. V usage is TRBV25-1 and J usage is TRBJ2-1; D ambiguous. CDR1 and CDR2 from the germline V gene are MGHDK and SYGVNS. V was clipped by 1 base and J by 2 bases, with 6 bases between them. The CDR3 is 14 amino acids. The full variable domain, its missing parts supplied by reference TRBV25-1 and TRBJ2-1, is EADIYQTPRYLVIGTGKKITLECSQTMGHDKMYWYQQDPGMELHLIHYSYGVNSTEKGDLSSESTVSRIRTEHFPLTLESARPSHTSQYLCASSEWVAYNEQFFGPGTRLTVL.

This chain joins TRBV19 and TRBJ2-6; no definite D call. Germline V CDR1 and CDR2: LNHDA, SQIVND (reference sequence). Trimming left V 3 bases short and J 1 base short, with 7 bases between. The length of the CDR3 is 15 residues. CDR3 amino acids: CASSIGDSGANVLTF. CDR3 coding DNA: TGTGCCAGTAGTATTGGGGATTCTGGGGCCAACGTCCTGACTTTC.

The V call is TRBV2, the J call TRBJ1-1; D not certain. The germline CDR1 and CDR2 sequences are SNHLY and FYNNEI. The CDR3 sequence is 13 residues long. Deletions cut 8 bases from V and 4 bases from J, with 14 bases between. CDR3 residues: CASGSEAGTEAFF. CDR3 coding DNA: TGTGCCAGCGGCTCCGAGGCAGGCACTGAAGCTTTCTTT.

The V call is TRBV5-4, the J call TRBJ1-2; 8 bases line up with TRBD1. There are 14 residues in the CDR3. The V gene end was trimmed by 0 bases and the J gene end by 6 bases; junction bases not matched to a gene: 4. Germline loops: CDR1 SGHNT, CDR2 YYREEE (reference sequence). The CDR3 here is CASSLVETGDGYTF. In DNA form, the CDR3 reads TGTGCCAGCAGCTTGGTAGAGACAGGGGATGGCTACACCTTC. Full variable domain (remainder filled in from reference TRBV5-4 and TRBJ1-2): ETGVTQSPTHLIKTRGQQVTLRCSSQSGHNTVSWYQQALGQGPQFIFQYYREEENGRGNFPPRFSGLQFPNYSSELNVNALELDDSALYLCASSLVETGDGYTFGSGTRLTVV.

The chain recombines TRBV2 with TRBJ2-1; TRBD2 matches at 11 bases. The CDR3 spans 17 residues. Germline loops: CDR1 SNHLY, CDR2 FYNNEI. Trimming removed 4 bases from V and 7 bases from J; junction bases left unmatched: 12. The CDR3 is CASSGGVGTSGGNEQFF. CDR3 in DNA: TGTGCCAGCAGTGGAGGCGTCGGGACTAGCGGAGGGAATGAGCAGTTCTTC. Full variable domain (outside the CDR3, taken from reference TRBV2 and TRBJ2-1): EPEVTQTPSHQVTQMGQEVILRCVPISNHLYFYWYRQILGQKVEFLVSFYNNEISEKSEIFDDQFSVERPDGSNFTLKIRSTKLEDSAMYFCASSGGVGTSGGNEQFFGPGTRLTVL.

This sequence joins TRBV5-1 and TRBJ1-1; D call uncertain. Between the trimmed V and J ends, which lost 5 bases and 0 bases, there was a span of 14 bases. Per germline, CDR1 SGHRS and CDR2 YFSETQ. The CDR3 runs to 15 residues. The CDR3, as DNA: TGCGCCAGCAGTATACAGAACCCGATGAACACTGAAGCTTTCTTT. Residues: CASSIQNPMNTEAFF. Based on the CDR3 plus reference TRBV5-1 and TRBJ1-1, the full variable domain is KAGVTQTPRYLIKTRGQQVTLSCSPISGHRSVSWYQQTPGQGLQFLFEYFSETQRNKGNFPGRFSGRQFSNSRSEMNVSTLELGDSALYLCASSIQNPMNTEAFFGQGTRLTVV.

Only one count was recorded for this clone. J is TRBJ2-3 and V is TRBV28; D uncertain. This CDR3 spans 13 amino acids. Germline loops: CDR1 MDHEN, CDR2 SYDVKM. Trimming shortened V by 6 bases and J by 6 bases, and 13 bases separated the two germline ends. CDR3 sequence (DNA): TGTGCCAGCAGCGGCGGCGCTGGTGATACGCAGTATTTT. It codes for CASSGGAGDTQYF. Full variable domain (missing parts from reference TRBV28 and TRBJ2-3): DVKVTQSSRYLVKRTGEKVFLECVQDMDHENMFWYRQDPGLGLRLIYFSYDVKMKEKGDIPEGYSVSREKKERFSLILESASTNQTSMYLCASSGGAGDTQYFGPGTRLTVL.

This clone was counted between two and nine times. This chain joins TRBV2 and TRBJ2-2; D is unresolved. V lost 4 bases, J lost 0 bases, and 9 bases lay in between. Germline V CDR1 and CDR2: SNHLY, FYNNEI. The CDR3 loop spans 15 amino acids. The CDR3 region has the DNA TGTGCCAGCAGTGTCTACCGGGCGAACACCGGGGAGCTGTTTTTT. This translates into CASSVYRANTGELFF. Full variable domain (rest looked up from reference TRBV2 and TRBJ2-2): EPEVTQTPSHQVTQMGQEVILRCVPISNHLYFYWYRQILGQKVEFLVSFYNNEISEKSEIFDDQFSVERPDGSNFTLKIRSTKLEDSAMYFCASSVYRANTGELFFGEGSRLTVL.

This clone came up once. The chain uses TRBV9 and TRBJ2-2; tentatively, D is TRBD1 or TRBD2 (6 bases each). Germline V gene sequence: CDR1 SGDLS, CDR2 YYNGEE. V lost 2 bases, J lost 1 base, and 9 bases lay in between. The CDR3 is 15 amino acids. The CDR3 loop is CASSVGGVNTGELFF. The CDR3, as DNA: TGTGCCAGCAGCGTCGGGGGCGTGAACACCGGGGAGCTGTTTTTT. Filled out from reference TRBV9 and TRBJ2-2, the complete variable domain reads DSGVTQTPKHLITATGQRVTLRCSPRSGDLSVYWYQQSLDQGLQFLIQYYNGEERAKGNILERFSAQQFPDLHSELNLSSLELGDSALYFCASSVGGVNTGELFFGEGSRLTVL.

V and J are TRBV29-1 and TRBJ2-1; 13 nucleotides agree with TRBD2. The CDR3 is 14 residues long. Germline V CDR1 and CDR2: SQVTM, ANQGSEA. With V trimmed by 5 bases and J by 8 bases, 6 bases remained unmatched. CDR3 DNA sequence: TGCAGCGTTCAACTAGCGGGGGGGATTTATGAGCAGTTCTTC. It translates to CSVQLAGGIYEQFF.

The chain combines TRBV9 with TRBJ2-2; a weak D match, TRBD2 (5 bases). The CDR3 runs to 14 residues. In germline, CDR1 is SGDLS, CDR2 YYNGEE. Deletions cut 3 bases from V and 3 bases from J, with 9 bases between. CDR3 sequence (DNA): TGTGCCAGCAGCGCGAGAGGGTACACCGGGGAGCTGTTTTTT. Encoded protein: CASSARGYTGELFF.

The gene calls are TRBV15 and TRBJ1-5, with D possibly matching TRBD1 (5 bases). This CDR3 has 14 amino acids. In germline, CDR1 is LNHNV, CDR2 YYDKDF (reference sequence). V was shortened by 2 bases and J by 8 bases, with 13 bases between the two germline ends. The CDR3: CATSRHGQLEPQHF. The CDR3 bases are TGTGCCACCAGCAGACATGGACAATTGGAGCCCCAGCATTTT.

The V gene is TRBV6-6, the J gene TRBJ1-3; a weak D match, TRBD1 (5 bases). This CDR3 is 15 amino acids long. Germline CDR1 is MNHNY and CDR2 is SVGAGI (reference sequence). V dropped 0 bases and J dropped 3 bases, with 9 bases sitting between them. This CDR3 is CASSYSTGLGNTIYF. In DNA, the CDR3 is TGTGCCAGCAGTTACTCCACGGGACTTGGAAACACCATATATTTT.

The chain joins TRBV5-6 to TRBJ2-5; D possibly corresponds to TRBD2 (7 bases). The germline gives CDR1 SGHDT, CDR2 YYEEEE. The CDR3 has 15 residues. Trimming cost V 5 bases and J 9 bases, with 23 bases left between them. Here the CDR3 reads CASSWGGDPGWAQYF. DNA of the CDR3: TGTGCCAGCAGTTGGGGGGGCGACCCGGGTTGGGCCCAGTACTTC.

V and J are TRBV5-4 and TRBJ2-3; perhaps TRBD2 as D (6 bases). The germline V gene encodes CDR1 SGHNT and CDR2 YYREEE (reference sequence). Trimming shortened V by 2 bases and J by 1 base, and 11 bases separated the two germline ends. This CDR3 is built from 15 residues. The DNA of the CDR3 is TGTGCCAGCAGCTTCCCCGCTAGCGGCACAGATACGCAGTATTTT. It is translated as CASSFPASGTDTQYF. Full variable domain (rest looked up from reference TRBV5-4 and TRBJ2-3): ETGVTQSPTHLIKTRGQQVTLRCSSQSGHNTVSWYQQALGQGPQFIFQYYREEENGRGNFPPRFSGLQFPNYSSELNVNALELDDSALYLCASSFPASGTDTQYFGPGTRLTVL.

A remark on this clone: This specimen includes other DNA sequences encoding the same CDR3. V gene TRBV4-1 combines with J gene TRBJ1-1; D uncertain. The germline CDR1 and CDR2 sequences are MGHRA and YSYEKL. Trimming removed 0 bases at V and 2 bases at J, with 7 bases between. The CDR3 runs 14 residues. The CDR3 loop is CASSQDWGNTEAFF. CDR3 nucleotides: TGCGCCAGCAGCCAAGATTGGGGTAACACTGAAGCTTTCTTT.

CDR3 in DNA: TGTGCCTGGACTTCCGGGACAGGGAGGGCTTTCTTT. Translation: CAWTSGTGRAFF. The rearrangement links TRBV30 to TRBJ1-1; 9 nucleotides agree with TRBD1. This CDR3 contains 12 residues. J was trimmed by 11 bases and V by 4 bases; bases with no gene match: 8. CDR1 and CDR2 from the germline V gene are GTSNPN and SVGIG (reference sequence).

The chain recombines TRBV5-4 with TRBJ2-2; D remains unclear. Germline loops: CDR1 SGHNT, CDR2 YYREEE (reference sequence). This CDR3 comprises 14 residues. The ends were cut back, 3 bases at V and 6 bases at J, with 12 bases in the middle. The CDR3 nucleotides read TGTGCCAGCAGCTCGCAGAATCGGGCCGGGGAGCTGTTTTTT. Protein: CASSSQNRAGELFF.

This clone turned up a few times. The V call is TRBV29-1, the J call TRBJ2-5, with TRBD2 matching over 14 bases. The germline V gene has CDR1 SQVTM and CDR2 ANQGSEA. The junction had 11 bases not matched to a gene; V was cut back by 4 bases and J by 1 base. The CDR3 length is 18 residues. The chain's CDR3 is CSVGGPGLAGVIQETQYF. In nucleotides, the CDR3 is TGCAGCGTTGGGGGCCCGGGACTAGCGGGGGTTATCCAAGAGACCCAGTACTTC.

The chain uses TRBV2 and TRBJ1-6, with 10 bases matching TRBD1. The CDR3 is 15 residues long. Looked up from germline, CDR1 is SNHLY and CDR2 is FYNNEI. V dropped 6 bases and J dropped 10; count of bases not matched to a gene: 9. CDR3 sequence reads: CASSGQGGLGSPLHF. CDR3 coding DNA: TGTGCCAGCAGCGGACAGGGGGGGCTAGGATCACCCCTCCACTTT.

This clone was detected a few times. The chain joins TRBV28 to TRBJ2-7; D is unclear. V dropped 4 bases and J dropped 3 bases, with 16 bases sitting between them. The CDR3 sequence is 15 residues long. Germline assignment: CDR1 MDHEN and CDR2 SYDVKM. This CDR3 reads CASSSPGAYYYEQYF. CDR3 nucleotide sequence: TGTGCCAGCAGTTCTCCGGGCGCCTATTACTACGAGCAGTACTTC.

The rearrangement uses TRBV6-5 and TRBJ1-2, with a weak D call TRBD1 (5 bases). Trimming took 6 bases from V and 4 from J, leaving 18 bases between them. The CDR3 sequence is 15 residues long. The germline V gene encodes CDR1 MNHEY and CDR2 SVGAGI. The CDR3 DNA follows: TGTGCCAGCAGAAAAGAGGGGAGGAGGAGCTATGGCTACACCTTC. This gives the protein CASRKEGRRSYGYTF.